The clone carrying this T cell receptor beta chain was recorded many times. Antigen specificity is unknown. Lactation, pregnancy, other autoimmune disease or uncontrolled infection led to exclusion of patients. Thyroid ultrasound, orbital computed tomography, clinical symptoms, and serum thyroxine and TRAb underpinned diagnoses. These data come from a study of T cells in Graves' hyperthyroidism and ophthalmopathy. Whole-study results and caveats: Most clonotypes that expanded in the thyroid above 0.001 also showed up in blood.

This CDR3 region has 12 residues. CDR1 SQVTM and CDR2 ANQGSEA come from the germline V gene. V was pared by 4 bases and J by 6 bases, with 10 bases between. Amplified TCR beta CDR3 regions derived from RNA transcripts. First-round RT-PCR of the TCR CDR3 relied on the HTBI primer set. One entry per CDR3 protein, called by TCRdb with MiXCR from the multiplex PCR reads. The sample lists under 400,000 distinct CDR3 sequences; approximately 15% were seen once. The sample was blood. This clonotype was sampled from a woman aged 55 to 70 with Graves' hyperthyroidism. The chain employs TRBV29-1 and TRBJ1-5; D possibly corresponds to TRBD1 (6 bases). CDR3 in DNA: TGCAGCGTTGCAGGGGTAGGTCAGCCCCAGCATTTT. Protein product: CSVAGVGQPQHF. Supplemented by reference TRBV29-1 and TRBJ1-5, the full variable domain reads SAVISQKPSRDICQRGTSLTIQCQVDSQVTMMFWYRQQPGQSLTLIATANQGSEATYESGFVIDKFPISRPNLTFSTLTVSNMSPEDSSIYLCSVAGVGQPQHFGDGTRLSIL.